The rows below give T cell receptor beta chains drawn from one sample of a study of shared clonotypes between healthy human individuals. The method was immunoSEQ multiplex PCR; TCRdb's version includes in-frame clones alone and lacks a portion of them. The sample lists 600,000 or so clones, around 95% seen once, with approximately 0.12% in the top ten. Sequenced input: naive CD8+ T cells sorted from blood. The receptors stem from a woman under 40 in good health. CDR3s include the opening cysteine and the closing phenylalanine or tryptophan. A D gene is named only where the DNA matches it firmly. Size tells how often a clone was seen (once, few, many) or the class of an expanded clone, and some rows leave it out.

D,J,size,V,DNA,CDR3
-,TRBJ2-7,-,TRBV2,TGTGCCAGCAGTGAAGGGTGGGTTACCTACGAGCAGTACTTC,CASSEGWVTYEQYF
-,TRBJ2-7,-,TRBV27,TGTGCCAGCAGGCCATCGACCTCCTACGAGCAGTACTTC,CASRPSTSYEQYF
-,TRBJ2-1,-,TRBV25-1,TGTGCCAGCAGTGAACAGGGGTTACAATATGAGCAGTTCTTC,CASSEQGLQYEQFF
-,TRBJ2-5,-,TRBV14,TGTGCCAGCAGCCAAGACAGGGGGGCTAGTACTTTCCAAGAGACCCAGTACTTC,CASSQDRGASTFQETQYF
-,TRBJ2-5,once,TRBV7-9,TGTGCCAGCAGCTTAGCGGCCAGAGAGACCCAGTACTTC,CASSLAARETQYF
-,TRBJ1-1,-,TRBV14,TGTGCCAGCAGCCATATCCAGGGCTACGCTGAAGCTTTCTTT,CASSHIQGYAEAFF
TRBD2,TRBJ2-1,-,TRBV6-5,TGTGCCAGCAGTTTCGGGACTAGCGGTTACAATGAGCAGTTCTTC,CASSFGTSGYNEQFF
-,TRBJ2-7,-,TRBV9,TGTGCCAGCAGCGTAGCCGGGGAAGGCTACGAGCAGTACTTC,CASSVAGEGYEQYF
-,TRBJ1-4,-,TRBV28,TGTGCCAGCAGTCGCAGGGTTGCAACTAATGAAAAACTGTTTTTT,CASSRRVATNEKLFF
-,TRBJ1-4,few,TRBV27,TGTGCCACCAGTTCGGGCCTCCAACTGTTTTTT,CATSSGLQLFF
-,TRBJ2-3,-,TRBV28,TGTGCCAGCAGTTCGTATACCGAAGCGGCTAGCGATACGCAGTATTTT,CASSSYTEAASDTQYF
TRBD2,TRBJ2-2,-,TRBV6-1,TGTGCCAGCAGTGATTTAGGACTAGCCAACACCGGGGAGCTGTTTTTT,CASSDLGLANTGELFF
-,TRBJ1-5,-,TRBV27,TGTGCCAGCAGTTTCGTCCGCGGACAAACTTATAGCAATCAGCCCCAGCATTTT,CASSFVRGQTYSNQPQHF
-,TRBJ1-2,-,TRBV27,TGTGCCAGCAGCCCCTCCGGGAGTCCGTATGGCTACACCTTC,CASSPSGSPYGYTF
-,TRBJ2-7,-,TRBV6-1,TGTGCCAGCAGTGAAGTAACAGGTCGACCCTACGAGCAGTACTTC,CASSEVTGRPYEQYF
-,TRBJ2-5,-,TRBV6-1,TGTGCCAGCAGTGAGAAGGGGCCGGGTTTGGTGGGAGAGACCCAGTACTTC,CASSEKGPGLVGETQYF
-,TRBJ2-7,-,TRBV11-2,TGTGCCAGCAGCTCGGGCGAGCAGTACTTC,CASSSGEQYF
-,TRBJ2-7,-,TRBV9,TGTGCCAGCAGCGGCCCGTATCGGGAGCAGTACTTC,CASSGPYREQYF
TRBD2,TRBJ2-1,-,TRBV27,TGTGCCAGCAGGGCCAGCGGGAGGGCCGTATCCGGATACAATGAGCAGTTCTTC,CASRASGRAVSGYNEQFF
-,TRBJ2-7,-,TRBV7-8,TGTGCCAGCAGCTTATCGGAGTCCTACGAGCAGTACTTC,CASSLSESYEQYF
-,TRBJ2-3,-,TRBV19,TGTGCCAGTAGTAGGGGAACCACAGATACGCAGTATTTT,CASSRGTTDTQYF
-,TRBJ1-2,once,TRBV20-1,TGCAGTGGCTATGGCTACACCTTC,CSGYGYTF
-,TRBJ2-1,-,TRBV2,TGTGCCAGCAGTGTCTCCCCGGAGCAGTTCTTC,CASSVSPEQFF
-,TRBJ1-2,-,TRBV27,TGTGCCAGCAGCTTAAGACCCGGGACACTATACTATGGCTACACCTTC,CASSLRPGTLYYGYTF
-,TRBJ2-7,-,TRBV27,TGTGCCAGCAGTTTATCTCCCGACTACGAGCAGTACTTC,CASSLSPDYEQYF
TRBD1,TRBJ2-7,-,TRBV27,TGTGCCAGCACCCTACTGACAGGGGTAGGCGAGCAGTACTTC,CASTLLTGVGEQYF
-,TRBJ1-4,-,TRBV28,TGTGCCAGCATCGCCTGGGCCAGCCATCAAAAGAAACTGTTTTTT,CASIAWASHQKKLFF
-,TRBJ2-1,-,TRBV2,TGTGCCAGCAGTGCCGGCCTCGGAAATGAGCAGTTCTTC,CASSAGLGNEQFF
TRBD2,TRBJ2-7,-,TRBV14,TGTGCCAGCAGCCAAGATCGGACTAGCGGGACAACTATCGCCTACGAGCAGTACTTC,CASSQDRTSGTTIAYEQYF
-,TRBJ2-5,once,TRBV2,TGTGCCAGCTTGGACGGTCGGGGGACCCAGTACTTC,CASLDGRGTQYF
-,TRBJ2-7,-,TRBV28,TGTGCCAGCAGTTTAAGTTGGGGCTCCTACGAGCAGTACTTC,CASSLSWGSYEQYF
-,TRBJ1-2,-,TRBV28,TGTGCCAGCAGTTCCATCGCAAGATATGGCTACACCTTC,CASSSIARYGYTF
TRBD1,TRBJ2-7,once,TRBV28,TGTGCCAGCAGTTTAGGGACAGGGCGGCCCGAGCAGTACTTC,CASSLGTGRPEQYF
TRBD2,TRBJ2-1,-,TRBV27,TGTGCCAGCAGTTTCACTAGCGGAAATAATGAGCAGTTCTTC,CASSFTSGNNEQFF
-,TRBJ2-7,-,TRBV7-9,TGTGCCAGCAGCCCCGGATCCCTGGAGCAGTACTTC,CASSPGSLEQYF
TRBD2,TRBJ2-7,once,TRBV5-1,TGCGCCAGCAGCTTGGGTCTGGCGGGAGGGGACGGGCAGTACTTC,CASSLGLAGGDGQYF
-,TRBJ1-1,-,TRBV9,TGTGCCAGCAGCCCAGGGCCCGCTGGGAACACTGAAGCTTTCTTT,CASSPGPAGNTEAFF
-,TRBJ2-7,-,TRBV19,TGTGCCAGTAGTATAGTTTTTAGTACCTACGAGCAGTACTTC,CASSIVFSTYEQYF
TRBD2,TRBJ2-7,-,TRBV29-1,TGCAGCGTTGCTCAAGCGGGAGGTTCCTACGAGCAGTACTTC,CSVAQAGGSYEQYF
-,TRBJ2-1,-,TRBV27,TGTGCCAGCAGTTTTGGGCAGCACTACAATGAGCAGTTCTTC,CASSFGQHYNEQFF
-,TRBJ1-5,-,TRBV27,TGTGCCAGCAGTTTATCGGGGACGGCCGGTAAATCTCAGCCCCAGCATTTT,CASSLSGTAGKSQPQHF
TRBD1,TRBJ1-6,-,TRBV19,TGTGCCACTACCCCCGGACAGGCTTATAATTCACCCCTCCACTTT,CATTPGQAYNSPLHF
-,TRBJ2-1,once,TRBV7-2,TGTGCCAGCAGCTTATATGGCGGGGATTACAATGAGCAGTTCTTC,CASSLYGGDYNEQFF
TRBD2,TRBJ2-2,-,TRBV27,TGTGCCAGCACGGTTGTCGGGAGGGCCGGCACCGGGGAGCTGTTTTTT,CASTVVGRAGTGELFF
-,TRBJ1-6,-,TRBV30,TGTGCCTGGAGTACCGGGGACACCATTTCACCCCTCCACTTT,CAWSTGDTISPLHF
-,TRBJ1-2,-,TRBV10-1,TGCGCCAGCAGTGAGGGGGCCCACGAGGGGGAGCGGGGTAAGGGCTACACCTTC,CASSEGAHEGERGKGYTF
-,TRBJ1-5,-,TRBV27,TGTGCCAGCAGTTTATTCTTTGGGGGGAATCAGCCCCAGCATTTT,CASSLFFGGNQPQHF
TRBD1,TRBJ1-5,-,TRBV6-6,TGTGCCAGCACTACGGGGACAGGGCCTCAGCCCCAGCATTTT,CASTTGTGPQPQHF
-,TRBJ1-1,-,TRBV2,TGTGCCAGCAGTCCCCTTAGCGAGGGTGACACTGAAGCTTTCTTT,CASSPLSEGDTEAFF
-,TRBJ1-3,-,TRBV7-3,TGTGCCAGCAGCTTAACTTTTCTTCACAGGCGACAGGAACGAAGCGGAAACACCATATATTTT,CASSLTFLHRRQERSGNTIYF
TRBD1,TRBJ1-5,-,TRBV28,TGTGCCAGCAGTCCCGGGACAGGGAACCGTCAGCCCCAGCATTTT,CASSPGTGNRQPQHF